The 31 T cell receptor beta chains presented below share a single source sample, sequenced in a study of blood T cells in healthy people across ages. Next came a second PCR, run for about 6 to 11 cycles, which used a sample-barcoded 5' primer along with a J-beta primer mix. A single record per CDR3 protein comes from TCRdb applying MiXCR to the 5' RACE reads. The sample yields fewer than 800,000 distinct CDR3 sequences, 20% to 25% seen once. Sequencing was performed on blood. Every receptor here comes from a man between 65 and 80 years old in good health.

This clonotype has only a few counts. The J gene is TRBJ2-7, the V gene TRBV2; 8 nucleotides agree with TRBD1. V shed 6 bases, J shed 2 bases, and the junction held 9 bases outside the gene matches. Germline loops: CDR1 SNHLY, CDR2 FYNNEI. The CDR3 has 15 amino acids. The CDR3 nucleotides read TGTGCCAGCAGCAAGGACAGGGCAATTACCTACGAGCAGTACTTC. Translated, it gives CASSKDRAITYEQYF.

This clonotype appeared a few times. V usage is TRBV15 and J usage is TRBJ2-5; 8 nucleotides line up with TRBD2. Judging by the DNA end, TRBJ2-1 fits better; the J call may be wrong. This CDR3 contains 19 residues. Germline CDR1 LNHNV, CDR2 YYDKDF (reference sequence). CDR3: CATSRDGGSGASAHNEQFF. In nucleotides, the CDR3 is TGTGCCACCAGCAGAGATGGGGGTAGCGGGGCCTCTGCCCACAATGAGCAGTTCTTC.

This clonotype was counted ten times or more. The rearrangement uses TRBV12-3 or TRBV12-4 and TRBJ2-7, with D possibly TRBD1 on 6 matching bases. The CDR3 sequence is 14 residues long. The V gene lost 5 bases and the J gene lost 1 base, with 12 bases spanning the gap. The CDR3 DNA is TGTGCCAGCAGTCCGTTGACAGGATCCTACGAGCAGTACTTC. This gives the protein CASSPLTGSYEQYF.

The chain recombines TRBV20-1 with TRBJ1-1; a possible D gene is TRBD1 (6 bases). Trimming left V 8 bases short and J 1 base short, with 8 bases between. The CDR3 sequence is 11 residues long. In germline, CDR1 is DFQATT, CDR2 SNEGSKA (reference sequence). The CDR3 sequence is CSLTGNTEAFF. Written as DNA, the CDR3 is TGCAGTTTGACAGGGAACACTGAAGCTTTCTTT.

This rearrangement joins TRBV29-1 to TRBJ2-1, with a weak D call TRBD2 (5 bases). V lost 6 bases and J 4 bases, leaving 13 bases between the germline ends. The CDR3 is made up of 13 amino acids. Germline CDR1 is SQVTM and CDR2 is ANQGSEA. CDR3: CSVLPGFYNEQFF. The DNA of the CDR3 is TGCAGCGTCCTTCCGGGGTTTTACAATGAGCAGTTCTTC.

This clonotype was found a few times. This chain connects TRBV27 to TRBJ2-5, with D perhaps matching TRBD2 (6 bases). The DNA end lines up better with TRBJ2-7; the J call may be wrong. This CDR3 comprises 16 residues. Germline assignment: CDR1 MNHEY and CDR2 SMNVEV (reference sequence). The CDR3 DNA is TGTGCCAGCAGCAAACCTGGCGCGCGGGGTGAAGTCGAGCAGTACTTC. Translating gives CASSKPGARGEVEQYF.

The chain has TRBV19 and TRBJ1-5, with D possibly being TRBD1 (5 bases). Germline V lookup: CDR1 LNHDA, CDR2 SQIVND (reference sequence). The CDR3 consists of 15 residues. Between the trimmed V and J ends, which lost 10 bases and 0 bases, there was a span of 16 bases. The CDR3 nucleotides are TGTGCCACCTCGATGGGGGGATATAGCAATCAGCCCCAGCATTTT. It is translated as CATSMGGYSNQPQHF.

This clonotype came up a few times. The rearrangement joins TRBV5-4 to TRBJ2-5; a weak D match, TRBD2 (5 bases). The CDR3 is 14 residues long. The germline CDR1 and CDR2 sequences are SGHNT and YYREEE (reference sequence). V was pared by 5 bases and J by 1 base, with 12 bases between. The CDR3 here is CASSRGDSQETQYF. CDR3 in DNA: TGTGCCAGCAGTCGGGGAGATTCCCAAGAGACCCAGTACTTC.

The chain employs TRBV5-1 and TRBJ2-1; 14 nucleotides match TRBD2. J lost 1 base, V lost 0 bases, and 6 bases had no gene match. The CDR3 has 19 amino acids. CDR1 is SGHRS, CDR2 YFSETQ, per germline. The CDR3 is CASSLDGTSGSKSYNEQFF. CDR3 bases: TGCGCCAGCAGCTTGGATGGGACTAGCGGGAGCAAATCCTACAATGAGCAGTTCTTC.

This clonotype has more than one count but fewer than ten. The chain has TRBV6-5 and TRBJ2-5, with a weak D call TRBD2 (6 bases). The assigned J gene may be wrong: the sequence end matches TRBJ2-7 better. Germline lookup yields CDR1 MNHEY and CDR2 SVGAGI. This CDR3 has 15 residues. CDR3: CASSYAGTYLYEQYF. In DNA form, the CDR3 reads TGTGCCAGCAGTTACGCCGGGACTTATCTTTACGAGCAGTACTTC.

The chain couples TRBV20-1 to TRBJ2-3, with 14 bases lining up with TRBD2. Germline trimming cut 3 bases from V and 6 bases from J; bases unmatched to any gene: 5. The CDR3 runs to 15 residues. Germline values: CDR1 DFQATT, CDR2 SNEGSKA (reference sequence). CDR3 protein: CSASWTSGRKDTQYF. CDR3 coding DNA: TGCAGTGCTAGCTGGACTAGCGGGAGGAAGGATACGCAGTATTTT.

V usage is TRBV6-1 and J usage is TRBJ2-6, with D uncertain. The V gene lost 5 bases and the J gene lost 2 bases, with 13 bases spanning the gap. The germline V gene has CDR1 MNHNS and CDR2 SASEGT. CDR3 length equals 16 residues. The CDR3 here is CASSISWAPGANVLTF. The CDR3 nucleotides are TGTGCCAGCAGTATATCTTGGGCCCCTGGGGCCAACGTCCTGACTTTC.

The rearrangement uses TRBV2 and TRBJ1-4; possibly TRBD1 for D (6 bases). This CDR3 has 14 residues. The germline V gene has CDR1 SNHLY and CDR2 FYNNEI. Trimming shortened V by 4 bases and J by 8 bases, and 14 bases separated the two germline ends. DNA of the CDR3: TGTGCCAGCAGTGGAACAGGGTTGGGAGAAAAACTGTTTTTT. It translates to CASSGTGLGEKLFF.

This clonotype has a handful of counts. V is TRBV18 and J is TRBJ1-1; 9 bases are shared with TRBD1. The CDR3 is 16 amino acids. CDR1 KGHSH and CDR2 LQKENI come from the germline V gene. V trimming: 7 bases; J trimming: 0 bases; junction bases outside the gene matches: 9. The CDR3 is CASYTGGVLVNTEAFF. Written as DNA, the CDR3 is TGTGCCAGCTATACAGGGGGCGTTTTGGTGAACACTGAAGCTTTCTTT.

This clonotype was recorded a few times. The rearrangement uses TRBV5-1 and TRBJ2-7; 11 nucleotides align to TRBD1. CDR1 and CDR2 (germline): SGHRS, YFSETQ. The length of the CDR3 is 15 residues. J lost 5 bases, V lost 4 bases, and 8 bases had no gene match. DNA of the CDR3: TGCGCCAGCAGCAGGACAGGGGGCTATGGCGACGAGCAGTACTTC. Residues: CASSRTGGYGDEQYF.

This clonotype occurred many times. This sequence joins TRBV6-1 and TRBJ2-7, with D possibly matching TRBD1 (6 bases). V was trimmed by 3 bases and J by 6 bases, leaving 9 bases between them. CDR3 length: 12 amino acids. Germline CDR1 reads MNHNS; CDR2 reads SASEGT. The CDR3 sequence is CASSDDRTEQYF. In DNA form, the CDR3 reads TGTGCCAGCAGTGATGACAGGACCGAGCAGTACTTC.

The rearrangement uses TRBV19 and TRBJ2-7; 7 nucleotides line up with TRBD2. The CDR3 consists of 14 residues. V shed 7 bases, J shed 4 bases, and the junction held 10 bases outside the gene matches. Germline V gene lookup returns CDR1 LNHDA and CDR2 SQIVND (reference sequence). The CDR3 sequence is CASNQRGREYEQYF. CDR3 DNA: TGTGCCAGTAACCAGCGAGGGAGGGAATACGAGCAGTACTTC. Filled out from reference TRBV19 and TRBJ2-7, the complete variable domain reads DGGITQSPKYLFRKEGQNVTLSCEQNLNHDAMYWYRQDPGQGLRLIYYSQIVNDFQKGDIAEGYSVSREKKESFPLTVTSAQKNPTAFYLCASNQRGREYEQYFGPGTRLTVT.

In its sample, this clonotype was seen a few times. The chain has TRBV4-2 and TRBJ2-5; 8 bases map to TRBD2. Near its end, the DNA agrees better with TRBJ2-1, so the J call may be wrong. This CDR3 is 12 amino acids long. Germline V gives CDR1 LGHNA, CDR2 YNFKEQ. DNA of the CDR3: TGTGCCAGCAGCCTGACTAGCGCTGAGCAGTTCTTC. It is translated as CASSLTSAEQFF.

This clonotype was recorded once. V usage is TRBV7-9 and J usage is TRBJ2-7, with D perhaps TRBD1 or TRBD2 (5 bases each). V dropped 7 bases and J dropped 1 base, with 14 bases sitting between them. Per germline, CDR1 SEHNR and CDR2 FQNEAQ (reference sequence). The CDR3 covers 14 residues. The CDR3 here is CASILGDGSYEQYF. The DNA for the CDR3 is TGTGCCAGCATCCTAGGGGACGGATCCTACGAGCAGTACTTC.

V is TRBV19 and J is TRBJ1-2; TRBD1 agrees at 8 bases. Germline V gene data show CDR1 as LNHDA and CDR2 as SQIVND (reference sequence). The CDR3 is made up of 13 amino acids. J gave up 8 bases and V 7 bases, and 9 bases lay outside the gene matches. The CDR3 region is CASTVTGARGYTF. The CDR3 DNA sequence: TGTGCCAGTACTGTGACAGGGGCAAGAGGCTACACCTTC. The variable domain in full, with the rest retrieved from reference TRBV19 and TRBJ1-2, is DGGITQSPKYLFRKEGQNVTLSCEQNLNHDAMYWYRQDPGQGLRLIYYSQIVNDFQKGDIAEGYSVSREKKESFPLTVTSAQKNPTAFYLCASTVTGARGYTFGSGTRLTVV.

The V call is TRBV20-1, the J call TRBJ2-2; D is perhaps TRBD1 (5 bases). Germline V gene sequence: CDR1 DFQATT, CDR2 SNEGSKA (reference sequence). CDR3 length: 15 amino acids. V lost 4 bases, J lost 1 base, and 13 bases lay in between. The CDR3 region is CSAKAGMGNTGELFF. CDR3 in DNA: TGCAGTGCTAAGGCAGGGATGGGGAACACCGGGGAGCTGTTTTTT.

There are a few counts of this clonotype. This CDR3 reads CASSDTQGIGGYTF. In nucleotides, the CDR3 is TGTGCCAGCAGCGATACACAGGGTATTGGAGGCTACACCTTC. The chain couples TRBV9 to TRBJ1-2, with D perhaps matching TRBD1 (6 bases). Germline CDR1 SGDLS, CDR2 YYNGEE. The CDR3 is 14 residues long. With 3 bases removed from V and 8 bases from J, the gap between germline ends came to 17 bases.

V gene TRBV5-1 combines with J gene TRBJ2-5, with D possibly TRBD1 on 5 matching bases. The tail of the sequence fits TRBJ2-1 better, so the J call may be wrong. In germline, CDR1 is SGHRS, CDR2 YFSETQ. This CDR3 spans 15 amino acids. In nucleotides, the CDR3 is TGCGCCAGTAAGAGCCAGGGTGCCCCCGGCGATGAGCAGTTCTTC. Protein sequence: CASKSQGAPGDEQFF.

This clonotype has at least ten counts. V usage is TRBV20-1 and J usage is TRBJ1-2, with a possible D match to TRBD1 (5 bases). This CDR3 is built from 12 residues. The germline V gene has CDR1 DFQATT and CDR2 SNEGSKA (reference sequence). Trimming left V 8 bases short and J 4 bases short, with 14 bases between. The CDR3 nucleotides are TGCAGTACCCACCACAGGAGCTATGGCTACACCTTC. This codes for CSTHHRSYGYTF.

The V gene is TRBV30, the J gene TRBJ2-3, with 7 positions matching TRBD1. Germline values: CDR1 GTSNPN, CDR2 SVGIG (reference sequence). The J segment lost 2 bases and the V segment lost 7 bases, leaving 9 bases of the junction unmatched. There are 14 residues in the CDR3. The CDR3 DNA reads TGTGCCTACCTCCGACAGGGATCCACAGATACGCAGTATTTT. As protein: CAYLRQGSTDTQYF.

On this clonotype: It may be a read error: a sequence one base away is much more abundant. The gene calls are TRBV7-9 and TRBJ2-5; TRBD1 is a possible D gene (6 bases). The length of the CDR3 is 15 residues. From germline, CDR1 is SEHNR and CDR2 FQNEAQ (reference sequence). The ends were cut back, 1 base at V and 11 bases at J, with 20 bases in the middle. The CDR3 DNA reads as TGTGCCAGCAGCTTAGAGGCAGGGGTAACCTACGTGCAGTACTTC. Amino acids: CASSLEAGVTYVQYF. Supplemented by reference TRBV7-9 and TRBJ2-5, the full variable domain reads DTGVSQNPRHKITKRGQNVTFRCDPISEHNRLYWYRQTLGQGPEFLTYFQNEAQLEKSRLLSDRFSAERPKGSFSTLEIQRTEQGDSAMYLCASSLEAGVTYVQYFGPGTRLLVL.

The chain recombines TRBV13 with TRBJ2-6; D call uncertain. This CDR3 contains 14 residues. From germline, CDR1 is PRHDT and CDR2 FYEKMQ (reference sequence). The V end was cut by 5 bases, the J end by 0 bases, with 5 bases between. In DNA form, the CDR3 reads TGTGCCAGCAGCCACCACTCTGGGGCCAACGTCCTGACTTTC. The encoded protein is CASSHHSGANVLTF.

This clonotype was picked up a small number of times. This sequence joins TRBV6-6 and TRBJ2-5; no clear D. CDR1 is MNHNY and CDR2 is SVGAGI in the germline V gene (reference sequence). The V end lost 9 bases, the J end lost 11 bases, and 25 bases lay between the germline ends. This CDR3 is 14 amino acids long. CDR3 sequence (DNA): TGTGCCAGTACCTCAGTCGGGCTCTCCTACGGGCAGTACTTC. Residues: CASTSVGLSYGQYF.

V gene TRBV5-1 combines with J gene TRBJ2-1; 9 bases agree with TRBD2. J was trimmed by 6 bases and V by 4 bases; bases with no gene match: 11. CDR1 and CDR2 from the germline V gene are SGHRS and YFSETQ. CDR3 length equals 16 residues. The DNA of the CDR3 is TGCGCCAGCAGCCAGATAGCGGGAGTTTCGAGCAATGAGCAGTTCTTC. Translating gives CASSQIAGVSSNEQFF.

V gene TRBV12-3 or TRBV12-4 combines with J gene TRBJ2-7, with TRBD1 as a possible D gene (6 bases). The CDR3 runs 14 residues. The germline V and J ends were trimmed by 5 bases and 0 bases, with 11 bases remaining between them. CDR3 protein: CASSGQTGSYEQYF. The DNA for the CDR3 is TGTGCCAGCAGTGGACAGACAGGCTCCTACGAGCAGTACTTC.

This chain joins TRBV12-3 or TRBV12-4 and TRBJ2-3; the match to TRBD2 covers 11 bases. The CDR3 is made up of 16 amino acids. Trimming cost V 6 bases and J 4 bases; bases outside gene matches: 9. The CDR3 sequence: CASRTSGKGSADTQYF. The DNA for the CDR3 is TGTGCCAGCAGGACTAGCGGGAAGGGGAGCGCAGATACGCAGTATTTT.